Reported below is one T cell receptor (beta chain). The data stem from a study of shared clonotypes between healthy human individuals. Profiling relied on immunoSEQ multiplex PCR, and the TCRdb table lists in-frame clones only, not all of them. Among about 480,000 clones, about four fifths were seen once, and the ten largest hold 10% to 15%. In unsorted samples, genomic DNA was obtained using 90 million or so PBMCs. Germline CDR1 reads MNHNY; CDR2 reads SVGAGI (reference sequence). Trimming took off 0 bases at V and 1 base at J, with 8 bases between the two ends. This CDR3 is 15 amino acids long. The J gene is TRBJ2-3, the V gene TRBV6-6; D is ambiguous. The source of this sequence is a woman aged 40 to 50 in good health. Some clones in this sample may be carry-over from other donors' samples. The sequenced sample was PBMCs. The CDR3 coding sequence is TGTGCCAGCAGTTACTCGCGACCGGGCACAGATACGCAGTATTTT. Translation: CASSYSRPGTDTQYF.